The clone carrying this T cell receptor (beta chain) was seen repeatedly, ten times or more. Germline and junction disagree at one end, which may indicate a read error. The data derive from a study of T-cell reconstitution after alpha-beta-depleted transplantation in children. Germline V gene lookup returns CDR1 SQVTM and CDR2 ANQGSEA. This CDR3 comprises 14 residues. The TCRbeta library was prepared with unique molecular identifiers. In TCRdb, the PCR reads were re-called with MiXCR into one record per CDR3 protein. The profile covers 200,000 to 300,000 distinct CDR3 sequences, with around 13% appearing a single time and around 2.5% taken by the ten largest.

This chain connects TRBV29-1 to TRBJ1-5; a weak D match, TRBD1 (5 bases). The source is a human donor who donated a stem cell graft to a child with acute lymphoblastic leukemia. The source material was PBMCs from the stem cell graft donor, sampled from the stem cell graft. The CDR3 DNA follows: TGCAGCGTTCGTCTCGGGGGTAGCGATCAGCCCCAGCATTTT. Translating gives CSVRLGGSDQPQHF.